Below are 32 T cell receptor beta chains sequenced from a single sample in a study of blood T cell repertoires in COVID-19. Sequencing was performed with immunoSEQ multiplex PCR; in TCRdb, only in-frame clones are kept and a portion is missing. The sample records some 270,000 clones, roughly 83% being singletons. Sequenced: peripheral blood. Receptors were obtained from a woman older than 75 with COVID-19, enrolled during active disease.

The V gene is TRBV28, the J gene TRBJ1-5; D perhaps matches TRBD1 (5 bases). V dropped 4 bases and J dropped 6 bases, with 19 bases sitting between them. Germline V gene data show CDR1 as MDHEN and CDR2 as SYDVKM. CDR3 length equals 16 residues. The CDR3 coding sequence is TGTGCCAGCAGTTCCGGGACTCGGGGGAGCGGTCAGCCCCAGCATTTT. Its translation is CASSSGTRGSGQPQHF. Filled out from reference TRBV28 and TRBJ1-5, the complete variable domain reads DVKVTQSSRYLVKRTGEKVFLECVQDMDHENMFWYRQDPGLGLRLIYFSYDVKMKEKGDIPEGYSVSREKKERFSLILESASTNQTSMYLCASSSGTRGSGQPQHFGDGTRLSIL.

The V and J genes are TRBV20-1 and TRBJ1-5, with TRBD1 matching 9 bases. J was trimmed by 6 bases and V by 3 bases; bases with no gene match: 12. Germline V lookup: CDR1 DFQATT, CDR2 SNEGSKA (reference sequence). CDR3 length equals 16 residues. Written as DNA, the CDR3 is TGCAGTGCTAGTCCCGGGACAGGGAATAACGGTCAGCCCCAGCATTTT. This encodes CSASPGTGNNGQPQHF.

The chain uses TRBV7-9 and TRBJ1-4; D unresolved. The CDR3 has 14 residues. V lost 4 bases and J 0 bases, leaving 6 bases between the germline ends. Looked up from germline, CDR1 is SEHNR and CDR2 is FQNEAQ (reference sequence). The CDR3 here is CASSYSSTNEKLFF. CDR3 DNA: TGTGCCAGCAGCTACAGCTCAACTAATGAAAAACTGTTTTTT.

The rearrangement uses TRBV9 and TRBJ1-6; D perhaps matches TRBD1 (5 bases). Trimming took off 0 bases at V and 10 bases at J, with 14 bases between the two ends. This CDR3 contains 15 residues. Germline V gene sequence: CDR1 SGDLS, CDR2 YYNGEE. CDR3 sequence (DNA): TGTGCCAGCAGCGTAGCTGGGGGGGGTAACTCACCCCTCCACTTT. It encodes CASSVAGGGNSPLHF.

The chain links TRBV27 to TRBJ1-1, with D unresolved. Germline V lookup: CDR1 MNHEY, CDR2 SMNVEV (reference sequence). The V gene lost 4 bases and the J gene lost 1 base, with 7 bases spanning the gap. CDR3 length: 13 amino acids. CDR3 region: CASSSPGNTEAFF. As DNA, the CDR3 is TGTGCCAGCAGTTCTCCGGGGAACACTGAAGCTTTCTTT.

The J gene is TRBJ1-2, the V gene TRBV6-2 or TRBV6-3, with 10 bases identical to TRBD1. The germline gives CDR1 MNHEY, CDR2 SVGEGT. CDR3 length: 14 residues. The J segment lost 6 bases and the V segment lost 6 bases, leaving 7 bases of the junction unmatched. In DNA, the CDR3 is TGTGCCAGCAGCTCAGCCGGGACAGGGGATGGCTACACCTTC. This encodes CASSSAGTGDGYTF.

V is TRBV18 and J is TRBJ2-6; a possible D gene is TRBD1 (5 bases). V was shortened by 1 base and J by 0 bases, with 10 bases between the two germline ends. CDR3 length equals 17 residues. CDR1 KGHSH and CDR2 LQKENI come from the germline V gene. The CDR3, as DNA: TGTGCCAGCTCACCACGAGACAGTTTCTCTGGGGCCAACGTCCTGACTTTC. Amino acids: CASSPRDSFSGANVLTF.

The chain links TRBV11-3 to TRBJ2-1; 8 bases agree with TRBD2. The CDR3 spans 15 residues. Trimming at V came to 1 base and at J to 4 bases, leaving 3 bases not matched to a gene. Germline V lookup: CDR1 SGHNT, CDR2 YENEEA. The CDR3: CASSLVSGKYNEQFF. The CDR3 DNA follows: TGTGCCAGCAGCTTAGTTAGCGGGAAGTACAATGAGCAGTTCTTC.

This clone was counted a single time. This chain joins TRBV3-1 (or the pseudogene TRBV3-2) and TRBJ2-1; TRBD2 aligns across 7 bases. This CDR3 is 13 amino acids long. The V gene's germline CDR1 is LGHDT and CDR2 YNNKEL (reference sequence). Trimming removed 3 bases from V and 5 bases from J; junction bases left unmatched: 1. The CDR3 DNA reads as TGTGCCAGCAGCCAGGGAGGGGACAATGAGCAGTTCTTC. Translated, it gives CASSQGGDNEQFF.

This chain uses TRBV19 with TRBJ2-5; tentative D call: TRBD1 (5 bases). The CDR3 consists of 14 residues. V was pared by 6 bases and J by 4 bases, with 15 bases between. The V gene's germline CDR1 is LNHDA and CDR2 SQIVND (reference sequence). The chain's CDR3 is CASRDTVRSETQYF. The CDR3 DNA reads TGTGCCAGTAGGGACACCGTGAGATCAGAGACCCAGTACTTC.

The CDR3 region is CASSRDSFNSPLHF. The DNA of the CDR3 is TGTGCCAGCAGCCGTGACAGTTTCAATTCACCCCTCCACTTT. The V call is TRBV11-2, the J call TRBJ1-6; TRBD1 might be the D (5 bases). CDR1 is SGHAT and CDR2 is FQNNGV in the germline V gene. The CDR3 length is 14 residues. Trimming removed 5 bases from V and 7 bases from J, with 12 bases in between.

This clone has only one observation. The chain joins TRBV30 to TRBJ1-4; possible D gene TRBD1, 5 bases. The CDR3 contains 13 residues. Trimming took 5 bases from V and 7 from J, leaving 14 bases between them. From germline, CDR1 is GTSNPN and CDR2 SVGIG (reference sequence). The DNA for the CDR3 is TGTGCCTGGGGGGGGAGGCTGAGTGAAAAACTGTTTTTT. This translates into CAWGGRLSEKLFF.

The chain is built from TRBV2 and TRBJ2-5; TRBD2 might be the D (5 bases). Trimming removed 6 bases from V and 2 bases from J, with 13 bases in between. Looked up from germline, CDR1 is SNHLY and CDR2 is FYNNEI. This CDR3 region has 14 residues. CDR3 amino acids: CASSSDGKQETQYF. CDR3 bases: TGTGCCAGCAGCTCGGACGGGAAACAAGAGACCCAGTACTTC. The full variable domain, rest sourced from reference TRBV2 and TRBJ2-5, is EPEVTQTPSHQVTQMGQEVILRCVPISNHLYFYWYRQILGQKVEFLVSFYNNEISEKSEIFDDQFSVERPDGSNFTLKIRSTKLEDSAMYFCASSSDGKQETQYFGPGTRLLVL.

The CDR3 sequence: CAWSAPSTGSDSNQPQHF. The CDR3 DNA is TGTGCCTGGAGTGCCCCGTCGACAGGGTCGGATAGCAATCAGCCCCAGCATTTT. The gene calls are TRBV30 and TRBJ1-5; 7 positions match TRBD1. V was clipped by 1 base and J by 0 bases; unmatched bases: 12. CDR1 is GTSNPN, CDR2 SVGIG, per germline (reference sequence). The length of the CDR3 is 18 residues.

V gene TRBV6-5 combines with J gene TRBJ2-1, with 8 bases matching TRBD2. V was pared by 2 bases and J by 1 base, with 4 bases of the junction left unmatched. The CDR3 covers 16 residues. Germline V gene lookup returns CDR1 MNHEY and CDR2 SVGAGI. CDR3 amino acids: CASSYAIAGSYNEQFF. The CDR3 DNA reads TGTGCCAGCAGTTACGCCATAGCGGGGTCCTACAATGAGCAGTTCTTC.

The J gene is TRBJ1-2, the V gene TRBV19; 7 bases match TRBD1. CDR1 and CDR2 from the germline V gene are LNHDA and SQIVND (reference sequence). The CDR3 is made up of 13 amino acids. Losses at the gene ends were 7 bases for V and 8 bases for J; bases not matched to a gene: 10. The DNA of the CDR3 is TGTGCCAGTATCCCTTCCGGGACAGTGGGCTACACCTTC. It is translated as CASIPSGTVGYTF.

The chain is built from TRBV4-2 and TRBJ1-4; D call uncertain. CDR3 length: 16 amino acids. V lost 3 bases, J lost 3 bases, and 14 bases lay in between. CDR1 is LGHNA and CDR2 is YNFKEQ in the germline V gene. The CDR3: CASSQQSGWANEKLFF. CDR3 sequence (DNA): TGTGCCAGCAGCCAGCAGTCGGGGTGGGCTAATGAAAAACTGTTTTTT.

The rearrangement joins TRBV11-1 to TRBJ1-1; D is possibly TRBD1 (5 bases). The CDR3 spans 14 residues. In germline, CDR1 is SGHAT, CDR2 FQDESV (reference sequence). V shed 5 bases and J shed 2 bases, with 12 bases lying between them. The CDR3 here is CASSPDTPNTEAFF. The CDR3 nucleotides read TGTGCCAGCAGCCCGGACACGCCAAACACTGAAGCTTTCTTT.

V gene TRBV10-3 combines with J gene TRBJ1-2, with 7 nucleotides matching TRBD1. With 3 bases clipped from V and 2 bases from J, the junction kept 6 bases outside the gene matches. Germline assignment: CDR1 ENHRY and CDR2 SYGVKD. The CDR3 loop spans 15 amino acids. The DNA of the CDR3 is TGTGCCATCAGTGATGTGACAGGGATGAACTATGGCTACACCTTC. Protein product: CAISDVTGMNYGYTF.

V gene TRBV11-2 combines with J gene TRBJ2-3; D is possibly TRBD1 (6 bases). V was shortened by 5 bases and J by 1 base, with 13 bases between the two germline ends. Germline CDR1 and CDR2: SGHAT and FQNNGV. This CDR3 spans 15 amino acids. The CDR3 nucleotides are TGTGCCAGCAGCCTCAGGTGGACAGGCACAGATACGCAGTATTTT. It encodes CASSLRWTGTDTQYF. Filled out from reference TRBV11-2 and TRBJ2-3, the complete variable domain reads EAGVAQSPRYKIIEKRQSVAFWCNPISGHATLYWYQQILGQGPKLLIQFQNNGVVDDSQLPKDRFSAERLKGVDSTLKIQPAKLEDSAVYLCASSLRWTGTDTQYFGPGTRLTVL.

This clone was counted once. The CDR3 loop reads CASRQTGGQGARGIQYF. CDR3 sequence (DNA): TGTGCCAGCAGGCAAACGGGTGGACAGGGGGCTAGGGGCATTCAGTACTTC. The J gene is TRBJ2-4, the V gene TRBV3-1 (or the pseudogene TRBV3-2); 11 nucleotides agree with TRBD1. J lost 9 bases, V lost 6 bases, and 16 bases had no gene match. Germline-derived CDR1 and CDR2 are LGHDT and YNNKEL (reference sequence). The CDR3 is 17 amino acids.

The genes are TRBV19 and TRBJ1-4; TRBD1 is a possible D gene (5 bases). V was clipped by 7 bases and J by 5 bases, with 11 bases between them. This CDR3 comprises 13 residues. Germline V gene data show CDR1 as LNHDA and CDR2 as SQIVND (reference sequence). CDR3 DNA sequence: TGTGCCAGTAAGAATCGGGGGAATGAAAAACTGTTTTTT. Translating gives CASKNRGNEKLFF.

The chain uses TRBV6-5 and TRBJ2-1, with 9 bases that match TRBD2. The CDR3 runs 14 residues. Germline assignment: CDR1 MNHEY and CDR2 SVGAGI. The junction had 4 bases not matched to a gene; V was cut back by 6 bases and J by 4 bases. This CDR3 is CASSPSGGYNEQFF. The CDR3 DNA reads TGTGCCAGCAGCCCCAGCGGGGGGTACAATGAGCAGTTCTTC.

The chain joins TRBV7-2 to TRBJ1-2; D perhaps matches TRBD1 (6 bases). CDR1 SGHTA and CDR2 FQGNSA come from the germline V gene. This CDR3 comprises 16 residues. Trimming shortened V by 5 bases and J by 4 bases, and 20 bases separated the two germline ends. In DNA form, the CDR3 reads TGTGCCAGCAGCCAGACCCAGGGGACCCTGAGCTATGGCTACACCTTC. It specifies CASSQTQGTLSYGYTF.

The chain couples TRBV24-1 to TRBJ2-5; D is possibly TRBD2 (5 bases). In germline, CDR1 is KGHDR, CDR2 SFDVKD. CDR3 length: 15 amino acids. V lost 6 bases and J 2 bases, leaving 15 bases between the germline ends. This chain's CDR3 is CATSKKRSGQETQYF. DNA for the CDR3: TGTGCCACCAGTAAAAAGCGGTCGGGGCAAGAGACCCAGTACTTC.

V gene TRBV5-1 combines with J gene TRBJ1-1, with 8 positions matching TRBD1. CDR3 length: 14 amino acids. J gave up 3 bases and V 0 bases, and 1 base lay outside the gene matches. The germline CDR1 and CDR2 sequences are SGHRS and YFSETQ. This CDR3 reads CASSLVQGDTEAFF. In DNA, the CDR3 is TGCGCCAGCAGCTTGGTACAGGGGGACACTGAAGCTTTCTTT.

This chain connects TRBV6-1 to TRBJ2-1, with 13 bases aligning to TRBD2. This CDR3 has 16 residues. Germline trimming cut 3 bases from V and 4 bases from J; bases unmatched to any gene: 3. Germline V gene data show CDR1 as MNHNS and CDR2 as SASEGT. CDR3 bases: TGTGCCAGCAGTGAGACTAGCGGGGGGCTGTACAATGAGCAGTTCTTC. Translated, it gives CASSETSGGLYNEQFF.

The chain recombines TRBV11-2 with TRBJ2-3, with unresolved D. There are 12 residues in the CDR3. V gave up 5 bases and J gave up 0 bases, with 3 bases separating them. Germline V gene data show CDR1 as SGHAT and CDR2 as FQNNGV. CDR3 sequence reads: CASSRSTDTQYF. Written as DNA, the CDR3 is TGTGCCAGCAGCCGTAGCACAGATACGCAGTATTTT.

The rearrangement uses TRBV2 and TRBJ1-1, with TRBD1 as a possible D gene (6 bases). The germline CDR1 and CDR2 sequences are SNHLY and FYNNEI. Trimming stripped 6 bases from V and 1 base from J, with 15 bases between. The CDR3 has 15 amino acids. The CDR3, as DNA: TGTGCCAGCAGACCCCGTAGGACAGCGAACACTGAAGCTTTCTTT. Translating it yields CASRPRRTANTEAFF.

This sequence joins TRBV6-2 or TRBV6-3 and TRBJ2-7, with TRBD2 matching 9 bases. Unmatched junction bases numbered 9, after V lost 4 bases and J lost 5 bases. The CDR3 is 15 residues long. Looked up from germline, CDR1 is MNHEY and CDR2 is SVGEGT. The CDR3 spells CASSLPGLAGHEQYF. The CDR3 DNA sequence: TGTGCCAGCAGTTTACCGGGACTAGCTGGGCACGAGCAGTACTTC.

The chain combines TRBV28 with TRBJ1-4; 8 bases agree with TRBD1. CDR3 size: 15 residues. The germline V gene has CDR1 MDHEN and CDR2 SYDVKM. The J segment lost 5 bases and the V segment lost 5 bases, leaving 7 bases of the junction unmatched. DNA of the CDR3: TGTGCCAGCAGTCCCCAGACAGGGGAAAATGAAAAACTGTTTTTT. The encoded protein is CASSPQTGENEKLFF.

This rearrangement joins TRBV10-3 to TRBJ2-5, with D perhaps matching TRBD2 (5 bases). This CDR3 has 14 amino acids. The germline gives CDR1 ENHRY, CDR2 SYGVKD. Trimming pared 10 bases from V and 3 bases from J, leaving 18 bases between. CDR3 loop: CATTRGTGEETQYF. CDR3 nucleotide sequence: TGTGCCACCACGAGAGGAACCGGGGAAGAGACCCAGTACTTC.